This T cell receptor (beta chain) was sequenced for a study of CD8+ T cells in alopecia areata. Overall study context: C3H/HeJ graft donors with spontaneous alopecia, aged roughly 6-13 months, supplied skin that was transplanted onto female C3H/HeJ mice aged roughly 6-11 weeks.

After isolation, RNA underwent reverse transcription to generate cDNA as the sequencing template. Libraries were prepared by immunoSEQ multiplex PCR; TCRdb keeps only in-frame clonotypes and omits some of them. The sample contains more than 90,000 clones, none of them singletons. This clone was seen more than once but under ten times. The antigen is unknown. Mouse gene names apply. The read terminates 4 residues before the CDR3 end, so the remaining end is supplied by the germline J gene. Germline-derived CDR1 and CDR2 are FNHDT and SITEND (reference sequence). Germline trimming cut 6 bases from V and 3 bases from J; bases unmatched to any gene: 7. The CDR3 is 15 residues long. Study-wide findings and caveats: Clonality was higher in lesional than normal scalp, especially in alopecia totalis/universalis. Normal skin's resident alphabeta T cells are also sequenced in scalp samples. Researchers reported that TCR sharing among patients proved less clear than in mice, possibly HLA-linked.

This receptor was taken from a C3H/HeJ mouse with alopecia areata. The strain's MHC: H2-k. This rearrangement joins TRBV19 to TRBJ2-3; 10 bases are a match to TRBD2. What was sequenced was lesional skin. CDR3 in amino acids: CASNHLGGRAETLYF. The CDR3 bases that were read are TGTGCCAGCAATCATCTGGGGGGGCGCGCAGAA.